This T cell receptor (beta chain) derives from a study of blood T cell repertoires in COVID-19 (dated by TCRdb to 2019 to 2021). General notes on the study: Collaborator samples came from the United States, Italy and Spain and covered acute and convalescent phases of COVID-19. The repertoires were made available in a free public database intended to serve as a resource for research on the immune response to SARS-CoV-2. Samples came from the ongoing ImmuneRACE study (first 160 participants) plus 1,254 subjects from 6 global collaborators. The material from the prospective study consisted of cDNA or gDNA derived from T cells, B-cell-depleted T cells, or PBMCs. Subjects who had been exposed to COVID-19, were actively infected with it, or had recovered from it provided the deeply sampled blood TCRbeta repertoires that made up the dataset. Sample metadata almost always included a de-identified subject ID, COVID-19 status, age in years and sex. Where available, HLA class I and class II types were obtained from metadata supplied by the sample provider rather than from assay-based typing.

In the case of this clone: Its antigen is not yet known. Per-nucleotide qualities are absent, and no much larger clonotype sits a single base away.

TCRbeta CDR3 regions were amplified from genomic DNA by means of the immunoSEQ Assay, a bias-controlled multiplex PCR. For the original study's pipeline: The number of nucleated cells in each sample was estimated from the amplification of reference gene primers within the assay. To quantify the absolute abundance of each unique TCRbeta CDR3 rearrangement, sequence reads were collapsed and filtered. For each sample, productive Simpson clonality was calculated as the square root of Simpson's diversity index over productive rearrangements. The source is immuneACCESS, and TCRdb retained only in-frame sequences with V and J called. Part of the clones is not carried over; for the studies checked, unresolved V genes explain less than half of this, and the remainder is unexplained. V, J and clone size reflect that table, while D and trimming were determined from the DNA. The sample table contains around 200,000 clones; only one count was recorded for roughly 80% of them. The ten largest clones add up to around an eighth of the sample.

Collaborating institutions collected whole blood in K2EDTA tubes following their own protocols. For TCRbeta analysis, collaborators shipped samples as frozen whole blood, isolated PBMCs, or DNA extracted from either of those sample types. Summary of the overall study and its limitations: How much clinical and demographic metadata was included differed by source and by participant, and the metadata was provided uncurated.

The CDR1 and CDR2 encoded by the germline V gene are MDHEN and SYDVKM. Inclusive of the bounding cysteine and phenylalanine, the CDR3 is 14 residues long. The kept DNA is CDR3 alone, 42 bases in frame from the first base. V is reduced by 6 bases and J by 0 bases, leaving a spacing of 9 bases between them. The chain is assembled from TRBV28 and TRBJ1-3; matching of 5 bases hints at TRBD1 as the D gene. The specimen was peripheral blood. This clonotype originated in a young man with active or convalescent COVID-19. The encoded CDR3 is CASSPTASGNTIYF. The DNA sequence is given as TGTGCCAGCAGCCCGACAGCCTCTGGAAACACCATATATTTT.